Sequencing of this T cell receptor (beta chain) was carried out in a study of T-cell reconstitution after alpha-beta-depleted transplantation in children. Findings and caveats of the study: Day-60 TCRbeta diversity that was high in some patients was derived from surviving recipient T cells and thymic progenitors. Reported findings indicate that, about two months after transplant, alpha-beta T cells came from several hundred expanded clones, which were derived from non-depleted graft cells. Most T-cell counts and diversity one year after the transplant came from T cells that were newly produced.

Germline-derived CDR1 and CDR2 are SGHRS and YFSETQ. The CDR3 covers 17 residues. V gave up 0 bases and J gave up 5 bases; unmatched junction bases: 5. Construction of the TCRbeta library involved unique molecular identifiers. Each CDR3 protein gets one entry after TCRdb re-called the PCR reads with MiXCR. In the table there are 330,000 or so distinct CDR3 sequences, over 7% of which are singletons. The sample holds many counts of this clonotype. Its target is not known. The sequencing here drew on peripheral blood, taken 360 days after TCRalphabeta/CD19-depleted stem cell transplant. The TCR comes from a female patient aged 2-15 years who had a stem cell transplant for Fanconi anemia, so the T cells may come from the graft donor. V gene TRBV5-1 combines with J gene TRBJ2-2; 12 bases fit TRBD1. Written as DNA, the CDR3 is TGCGCCAGCAGCTTGGAGGGACAGGGGGCATATACCGGGGAGCTGTTTTTT. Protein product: CASSLEGQGAYTGELFF. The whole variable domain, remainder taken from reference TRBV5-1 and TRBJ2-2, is KAGVTQTPRYLIKTRGQQVTLSCSPISGHRSVSWYQQTPGQGLQFLFEYFSETQRNKGNFPGRFSGRQFSNSRSEMNVSTLELGDSALYLCASSLEGQGAYTGELFFGEGSRLTVL.